This T cell receptor (beta chain) was found in a study of T cell repertoires in cytomegalovirus infection. Per germline, CDR1 SNHLY and CDR2 FYNNEI. V was shortened by 3 bases and J by 0 bases, with 12 bases between the two germline ends. This CDR3 has 16 amino acids. TCRdb re-analysed the reads in MiXCR, keeping a single row per CDR3 protein. This table has under 200,000 distinct CDR3 sequences, about a fifth appearing once. This clonotype occurred a few times. Its cognate antigen is unknown. The sequence came from a human donor in good health (CMV status not recorded). Some clones in this sample may be carry-over from other donors' samples. This chain links TRBV2 with TRBJ1-5; no definite D call. Here the sequenced sample was CD8+ T cells from cultured PBMCs, taken from culture after CMV antigen stimulation. In nucleotides, the CDR3 is TGTGCCAGCAGTGAGGTAGGGAGGGTTAGCAATCAGCCCCAGCATTTT. Translating it yields CASSEVGRVSNQPQHF.